The 15 T cell receptor beta chains below were found in one sample sequenced in a study of spatial heterogeneity in lung cancer. Time point described: sample taken at primary tumor resection. TCRdb used MiXCR to reprocess the 5' RACE reads, holding one entry per CDR3 protein. This table holds around 40,000 distinct CDR3 sequences, roughly 4.9% found once. This material consisted of PBMCs, taken at surgery. The receptors stem from a female donor with early-stage non-small cell lung cancer.

The table lists this clonotype with many counts. The chain employs TRBV5-4 and TRBJ1-2; 9 positions agree with TRBD1. Losses at the gene ends were 0 bases for V and 5 bases for J; bases not matched to a gene: 5. Germline CDR1 reads SGHNT; CDR2 reads YYREEE (reference sequence). The CDR3 is 15 residues long. This chain's CDR3 is CASSLGGQGEYGYTF. Here the CDR3 DNA reads TGTGCCAGCAGCTTGGGGGGACAGGGAGAGTATGGCTACACCTTC.

This clonotype was picked up many times. V is TRBV29-1 and J is TRBJ1-2; D not certain. The germline V and J ends were trimmed by 6 bases and 6 bases, with 20 bases remaining between them. CDR1 and CDR2 (germline): SQVTM, ANQGSEA. This CDR3 region has 14 residues. CDR3 region: CSVTHTETGHGYTF. The CDR3 nucleotides are TGCAGCGTGACCCACACAGAGACCGGCCATGGCTACACCTTC.

The rearrangement joins TRBV18 to TRBJ2-7; possible D gene TRBD1, 6 bases. Germline V gene data show CDR1 as KGHSH and CDR2 as LQKENI. V lost 8 bases, J lost 0 bases, and 11 bases lay in between. This CDR3 contains 13 residues. CDR3 nucleotide sequence: TGTGCCAGCAGTCGGGACACCTCCTACGAGCAGTACTTC. Its protein product is CASSRDTSYEQYF.

The chain recombines TRBV7-2 with TRBJ2-3; 8 nucleotides line up with TRBD2. Germline loops: CDR1 SGHTA, CDR2 FQGNSA. CDR3 length: 19 residues. The junction had 13 bases not matched to a gene; V was cut back by 2 bases and J by 0 bases. This CDR3 is CASSLRVAGLILSTDTQYF. The CDR3 bases are TGTGCCAGCAGCTTACGCGTAGCGGGGCTGATTCTTAGCACAGATACGCAGTATTTT.

This clonotype appeared many times. The chain joins TRBV5-1 to TRBJ1-4; TRBD1 is a possible D gene (6 bases). Trimming stripped 3 bases from V and 8 bases from J, with 14 bases between. The CDR3 consists of 14 residues. Per germline, CDR1 SGHRS and CDR2 YFSETQ. The CDR3 DNA reads TGCGCCAGCAGCTCCTGGGACACCCCGGAAAAACTGTTTTTT. Translation gives CASSSWDTPEKLFF.

This chain connects TRBV12-3 or TRBV12-4 to TRBJ1-5; TRBD1 aligns across 9 bases. This CDR3 spans 16 amino acids. The junction had 5 bases not matched to a gene; V was cut back by 3 bases and J by 2 bases. The CDR3 sequence: CASSFIQGARNQPQHF. CDR3 coding DNA: TGTGCCAGCAGTTTCATACAGGGGGCTCGCAATCAGCCCCAGCATTTT.

This clonotype occurred many times. The chain links TRBV2 to TRBJ2-3; no reliable D call. Trimming shortened V by 8 bases and J by 2 bases, and 17 bases separated the two germline ends. The CDR3 is 15 residues long. Per germline, CDR1 SNHLY and CDR2 FYNNEI. This chain's CDR3 is CASGIPGLSTDTQYF. In DNA form, the CDR3 reads TGTGCCAGCGGGATACCGGGCCTCTCCACAGATACGCAGTATTTT. Filled out from reference TRBV2 and TRBJ2-3, the complete variable domain reads EPEVTQTPSHQVTQMGQEVILRCVPISNHLYFYWYRQILGQKVEFLVSFYNNEISEKSEIFDDQFSVERPDGSNFTLKIRSTKLEDSAMYFCASGIPGLSTDTQYFGPGTRLTVL.

This clonotype has ten or more counts. The V call is TRBV6-1, the J call TRBJ1-1; maybe TRBD1 (5 bases). V lost 6 bases and J 1 base, leaving 9 bases between the germline ends. The germline V gene has CDR1 MNHNS and CDR2 SASEGT. The CDR3 consists of 13 residues. CDR3 coding DNA: TGTGCCAGCAGCCAAACAGGGAACACTGAAGCTTTCTTT. Translated: CASSQTGNTEAFF.

This clonotype was observed a handful of times. V gene TRBV5-1 combines with J gene TRBJ2-1; 7 bases agree with TRBD1. The CDR3 extends over 17 amino acids. In germline, CDR1 is SGHRS, CDR2 YFSETQ. V dropped 4 bases and J dropped 2; count of bases not matched to a gene: 12. The CDR3: CASSAMRPGQTYNEQFF. The CDR3 DNA is TGCGCCAGCAGCGCTATGCGACCGGGACAGACCTACAATGAGCAGTTCTTC. Filled out from reference TRBV5-1 and TRBJ2-1, the complete variable domain reads KAGVTQTPRYLIKTRGQQVTLSCSPISGHRSVSWYQQTPGQGLQFLFEYFSETQRNKGNFPGRFSGRQFSNSRSEMNVSTLELGDSALYLCASSAMRPGQTYNEQFFGPGTRLTVL.

This clonotype has only a few counts. The gene calls are TRBV6-4 and TRBJ1-1; no firm D call. The CDR3 loop spans 15 amino acids. Per germline, CDR1 MRHNA and CDR2 SNTAGT. The V end lost 3 bases, the J end lost 4 bases, and 15 bases lay between the germline ends. Written as DNA, the CDR3 is TGTGCCAGCAGTGAACGGGCCTATGGAATCACTGAAGCTTTCTTT. Residues: CASSERAYGITEAFF.

This clonotype was detected many times. The chain recombines TRBV5-1 with TRBJ2-3; D unresolved. The CDR3 is 13 residues long. Germline CDR1 SGHRS, CDR2 YFSETQ. The V gene lost 4 bases and the J gene lost 1 base, with 7 bases spanning the gap. CDR3 loop: CASSPTGTDTQYF. DNA of the CDR3: TGCGCCAGCAGCCCCACGGGCACAGATACGCAGTATTTT.

There are many counts of this clonotype. The chain uses TRBV5-1 and TRBJ1-5; TRBD1 might be the D (6 bases). The CDR3 has 14 amino acids. V was shortened by 4 bases and J by 8 bases, with 16 bases between the two germline ends. CDR1 is SGHRS, CDR2 YFSETQ, per germline. The CDR3 region is CASSPGAGREPQHF. The CDR3 nucleotides read TGCGCCAGCAGCCCGGGGGCAGGGCGGGAGCCCCAGCATTTT. Full variable domain (outside the CDR3, taken from reference TRBV5-1 and TRBJ1-5): KAGVTQTPRYLIKTRGQQVTLSCSPISGHRSVSWYQQTPGQGLQFLFEYFSETQRNKGNFPGRFSGRQFSNSRSEMNVSTLELGDSALYLCASSPGAGREPQHFGDGTRLSIL.

This clonotype was observed at least ten times. V gene TRBV5-1 combines with J gene TRBJ2-7; D not resolved. Trimming left V 0 bases short and J 2 bases short, with 18 bases between. Germline-derived CDR1 and CDR2 are SGHRS and YFSETQ. The CDR3 contains 17 residues. For the CDR3, the DNA is TGCGCCAGCAGCTTGGGAGTTAGAGGCCGTGCCCCCTACGAGCAGTACTTC. It encodes CASSLGVRGRAPYEQYF.

At least ten counts were recorded for this clonotype. The rearrangement joins TRBV12-3 or TRBV12-4 to TRBJ2-3; no clear D. This CDR3 contains 11 residues. Trimming removed 6 bases at V and 3 bases at J, with 4 bases between. The CDR3 sequence is CASRQTDTQYF. Written as DNA, the CDR3 is TGTGCCAGCAGACAGACAGATACGCAGTATTTT.

This clonotype appeared many times. The genes are TRBV7-2 and TRBJ1-2; 8 positions agree with TRBD1. The CDR3 loop spans 14 amino acids. Germline CDR1 is SGHTA and CDR2 is FQGNSA. The ends lost 3 bases at V and 6 bases at J; junction bases unmatched: 6. The CDR3 coding sequence is TGTGCCAGCAGCTTTCTGTCCAGGGGGCATGGCTACACCTTC. This gives the protein CASSFLSRGHGYTF.